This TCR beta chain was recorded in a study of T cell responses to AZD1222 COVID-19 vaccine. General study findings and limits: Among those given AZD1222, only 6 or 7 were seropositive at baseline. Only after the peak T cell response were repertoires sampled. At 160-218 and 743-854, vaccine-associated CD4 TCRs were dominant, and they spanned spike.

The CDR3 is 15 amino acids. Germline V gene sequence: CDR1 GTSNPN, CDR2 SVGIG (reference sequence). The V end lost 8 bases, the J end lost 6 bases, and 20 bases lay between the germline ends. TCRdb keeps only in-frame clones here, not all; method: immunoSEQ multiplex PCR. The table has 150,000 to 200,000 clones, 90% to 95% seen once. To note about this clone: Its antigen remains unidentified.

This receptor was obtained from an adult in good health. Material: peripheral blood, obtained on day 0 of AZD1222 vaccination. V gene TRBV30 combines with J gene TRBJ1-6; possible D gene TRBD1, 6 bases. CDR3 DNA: TGTGCCCACAGCCGGGACCAGGGGACTAATTCACCCCTCCACTTT. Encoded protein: CAHSRDQGTNSPLHF. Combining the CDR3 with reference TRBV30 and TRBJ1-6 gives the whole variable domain SQTIHQWPATLVQPVGSPLSLECTVEGTSNPNLYWYRQAAGRGLQLLFYSVGIGQISSEVPQNLSASRPQDRQFILSSKKLLLSDSGFYLCAHSRDQGTNSPLHFGNGTRLTVT.